This TCR beta chain was sequenced in a study of cytomegalovirus exposure and HLA in healthy donors. Turning to the study itself: Of the donors genotyped, several hundred in all, around 76% fell in the Caucasian-associated ancestry cluster.

The trim removed 1 base at V and 10 bases at J, leaving 3 bases unmatched. This CDR3 contains 11 residues. Looked up from germline, CDR1 is GTSNPN and CDR2 is SVGIG (reference sequence). Findings and limits, study-wide: The only immune exposure information that was available was CMV serostatus.

As to this clone: Its matching antigen is unknown.

Amplification used 60 Vbeta primers and 13 Jbeta primers. Assay: immunoSEQ multiplex PCR; the TCRdb copy retains only in-frame clones and omits some. The data show tens of thousands of clones, roughly 90% seen once. The TCR originated in a man aged 25-45 years in good health and CMV-seropositive. Source material: PBMCs. The rearrangement joins TRBV30 to TRBJ1-1; 7 bases match TRBD1. The CDR3: CAWSGWDRAFF. The CDR3 nucleotides are TGTGCCTGGAGTGGCTGGGACAGAGCTTTCTTT.